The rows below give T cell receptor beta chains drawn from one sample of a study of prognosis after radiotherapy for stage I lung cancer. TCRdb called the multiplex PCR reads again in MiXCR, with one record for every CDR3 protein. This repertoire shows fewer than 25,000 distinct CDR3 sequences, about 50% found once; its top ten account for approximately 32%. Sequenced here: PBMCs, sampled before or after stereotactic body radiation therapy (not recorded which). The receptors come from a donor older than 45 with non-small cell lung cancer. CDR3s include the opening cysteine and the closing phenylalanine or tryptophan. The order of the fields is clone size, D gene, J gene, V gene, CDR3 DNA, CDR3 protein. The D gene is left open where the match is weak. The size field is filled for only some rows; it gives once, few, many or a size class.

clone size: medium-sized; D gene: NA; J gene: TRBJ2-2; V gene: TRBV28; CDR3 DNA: TGTGCCACCATCAGGCTTCCGAACACCGGGGAGCTGTTTTTT; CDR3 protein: CATIRLPNTGELFF
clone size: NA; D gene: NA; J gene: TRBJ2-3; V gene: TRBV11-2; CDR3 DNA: TGTGCCAGCAGCACCGGTACAGGACGAAGAGGTACGCAGTATTTT; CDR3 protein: CASSTGTGRRGTQYF
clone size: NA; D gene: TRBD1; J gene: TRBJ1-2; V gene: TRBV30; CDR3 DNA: TGTGCTTGGAGCCAGGGACAGGGCTACACCTTC; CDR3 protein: CAWSQGQGYTF
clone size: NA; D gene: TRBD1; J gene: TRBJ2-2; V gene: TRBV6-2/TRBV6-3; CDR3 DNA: TGTGCCAGCATTGAGGTCAGGGGGAGCGTGGAGCTGTTTTTT; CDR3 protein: CASIEVRGSVELFF
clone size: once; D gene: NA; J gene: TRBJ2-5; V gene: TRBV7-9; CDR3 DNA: TGTGCCAGCAGCCGCGCAGGCTCCCAAGAGACCCAGTACTTC; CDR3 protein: CASSRAGSQETQYF
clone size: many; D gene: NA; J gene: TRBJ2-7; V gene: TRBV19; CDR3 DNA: TGTGCCAGTAGTACAATCCCCGGGGGAGTCGAGCAGTACTTC; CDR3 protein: CASSTIPGGVEQYF
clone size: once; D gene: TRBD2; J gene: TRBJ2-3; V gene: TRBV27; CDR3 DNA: TGTGCCAGCAGAGTTTTAAGGCGGGGGGCAACAGATACGAAGTATTTT; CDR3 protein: CASRVLRRGATDTKYF
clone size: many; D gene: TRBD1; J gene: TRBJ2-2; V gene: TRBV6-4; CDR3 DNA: TGTGCCAGCAGTGGGACAGGGGGCGACACCGGGGAGCTGTTTTTT; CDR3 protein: CASSGTGGDTGELFF
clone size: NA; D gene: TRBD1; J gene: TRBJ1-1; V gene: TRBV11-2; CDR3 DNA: TGTGCCAGCAGTGCACAGGGGGCTAACACTGTAGCTTTCTTT; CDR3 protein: CASSAQGANTVAFF
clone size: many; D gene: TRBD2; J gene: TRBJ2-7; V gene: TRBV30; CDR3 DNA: TGTGCCTATCGAGCGGGATCCTACGAGCAGTACTTC; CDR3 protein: CAYRAGSYEQYF
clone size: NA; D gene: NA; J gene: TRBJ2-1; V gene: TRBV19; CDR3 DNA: TGTGCCAGTAGGCGGTGCTCCAATGAGCAGTTCTTC; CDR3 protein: CASRRCSNEQFF
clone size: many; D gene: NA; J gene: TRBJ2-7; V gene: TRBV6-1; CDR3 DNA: TGTGCCAGCAGTGAGGCCGGGACACTCTCCTACGAGCAGTACTTC; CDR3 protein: CASSEAGTLSYEQYF
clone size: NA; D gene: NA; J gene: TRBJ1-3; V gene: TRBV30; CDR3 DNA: TGTGCCTGGCATCACGGACCGAGCTCTGGAAACACCATATATTTT; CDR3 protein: CAWHHGPSSGNTIYF
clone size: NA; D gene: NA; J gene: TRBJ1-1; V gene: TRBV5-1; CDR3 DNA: TGCGCCAGCAGCGTTCAGCCGAGCGAGAACACTGAAGCTTTCTTT; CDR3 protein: CASSVQPSENTEAFF
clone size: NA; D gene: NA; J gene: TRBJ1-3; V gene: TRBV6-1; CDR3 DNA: TGTGCCAGCATACCAGACGGTATAGCTGATGGAAACACCATATATTTT; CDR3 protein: CASIPDGIADGNTIYF
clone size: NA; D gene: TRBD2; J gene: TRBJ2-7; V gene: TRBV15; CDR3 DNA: TGTGCCACCATCGCCGGGACTAGCGGCAGATACGAGCAGTACTTC; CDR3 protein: CATIAGTSGRYEQYF
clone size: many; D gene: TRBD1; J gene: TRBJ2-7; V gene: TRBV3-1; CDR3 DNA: TGTGCCAGCAGCCGCATTTCCGGGACAGGGGGCTACGAGCAGTACTTC; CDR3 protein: CASSRISGTGGYEQYF
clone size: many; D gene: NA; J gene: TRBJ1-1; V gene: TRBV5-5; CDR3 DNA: TGTGCCAGCAGCTTTGCCGCTACATATTCGGGGACTGAAGCTTTCTTT; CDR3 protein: CASSFAATYSGTEAFF